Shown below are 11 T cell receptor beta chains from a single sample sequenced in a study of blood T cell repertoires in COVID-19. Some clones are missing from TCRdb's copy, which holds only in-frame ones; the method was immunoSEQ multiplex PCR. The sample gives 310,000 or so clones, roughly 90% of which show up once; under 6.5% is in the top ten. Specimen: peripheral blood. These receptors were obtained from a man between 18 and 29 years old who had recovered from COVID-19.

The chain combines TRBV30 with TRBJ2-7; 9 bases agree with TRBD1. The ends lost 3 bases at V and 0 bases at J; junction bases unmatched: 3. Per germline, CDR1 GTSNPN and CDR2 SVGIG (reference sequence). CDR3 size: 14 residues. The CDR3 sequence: CAWSSTGGSYEQYF. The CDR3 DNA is TGTGCCTGGAGCTCGACAGGGGGCTCCTACGAGCAGTACTTC.

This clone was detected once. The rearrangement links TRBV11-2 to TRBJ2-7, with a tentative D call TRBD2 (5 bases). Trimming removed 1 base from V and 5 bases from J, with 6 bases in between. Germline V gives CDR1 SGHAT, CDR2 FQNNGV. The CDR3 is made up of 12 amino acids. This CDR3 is CASSLGGHEQYF. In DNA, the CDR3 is TGTGCCAGCAGCTTAGGAGGGCACGAGCAGTACTTC.

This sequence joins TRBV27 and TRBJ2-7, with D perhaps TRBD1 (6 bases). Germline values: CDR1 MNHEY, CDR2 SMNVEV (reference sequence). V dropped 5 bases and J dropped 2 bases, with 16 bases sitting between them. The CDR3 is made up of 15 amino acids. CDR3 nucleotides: TGTGCCAGCAGTACCGCCACACAGGGTCCCTACGAGCAGTACTTC. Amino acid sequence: CASSTATQGPYEQYF.

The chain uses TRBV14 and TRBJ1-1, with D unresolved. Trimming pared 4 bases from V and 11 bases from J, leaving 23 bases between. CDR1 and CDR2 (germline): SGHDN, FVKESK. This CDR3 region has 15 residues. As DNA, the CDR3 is TGTGCCAGCAGCCCCATTGAGGGCTCGGGCAGCGTGGCTTTCTTT. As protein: CASSPIEGSGSVAFF.

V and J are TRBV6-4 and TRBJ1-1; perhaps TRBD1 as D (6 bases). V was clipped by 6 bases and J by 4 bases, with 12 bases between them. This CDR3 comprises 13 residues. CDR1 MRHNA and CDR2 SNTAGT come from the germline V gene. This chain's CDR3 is CASRRGITTEAFF. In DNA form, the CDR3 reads TGTGCCAGCAGGAGGGGGATTACCACTGAAGCTTTCTTT.

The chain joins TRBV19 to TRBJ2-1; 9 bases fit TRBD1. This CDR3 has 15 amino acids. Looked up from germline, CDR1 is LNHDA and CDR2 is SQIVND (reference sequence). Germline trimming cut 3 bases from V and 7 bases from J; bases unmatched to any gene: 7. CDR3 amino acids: CASSMGTGIMNEQFF. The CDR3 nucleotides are TGTGCCAGTAGTATGGGGACAGGGATTATGAATGAGCAGTTCTTC.

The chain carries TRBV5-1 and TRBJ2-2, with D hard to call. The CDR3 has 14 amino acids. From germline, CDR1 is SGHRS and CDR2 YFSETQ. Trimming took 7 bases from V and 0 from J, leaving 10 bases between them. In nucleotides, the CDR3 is TGCGCCAGCGGTCGAGATGCGAACACCGGGGAGCTGTTTTTT. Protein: CASGRDANTGELFF.

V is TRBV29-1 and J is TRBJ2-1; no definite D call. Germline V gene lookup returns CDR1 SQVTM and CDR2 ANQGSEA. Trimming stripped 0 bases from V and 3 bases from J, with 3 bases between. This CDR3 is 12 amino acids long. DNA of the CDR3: TGCAGCGTTGAAGATCGCTACAATGAGCAGTTCTTC. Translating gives CSVEDRYNEQFF.

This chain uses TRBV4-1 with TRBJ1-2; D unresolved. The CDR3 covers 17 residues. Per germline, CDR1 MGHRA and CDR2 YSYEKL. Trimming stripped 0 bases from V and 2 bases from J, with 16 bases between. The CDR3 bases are TGCGCCAGCAGCCAAGATCTAGTAGAGGTTGGAAACTATGGCTACACCTTC. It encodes CASSQDLVEVGNYGYTF.

CDR3 coding DNA: TGTGCCAGCAGTTTGGGAGTTTGGGAAAAACTGTTTTTT. Translating gives CASSLGVWEKLFF. This rearrangement joins TRBV12-3 or TRBV12-4 to TRBJ1-4; unclear D gene. Between the trimmed V and J ends, which lost 3 bases and 8 bases, there was a span of 10 bases. The CDR3 runs to 13 residues.

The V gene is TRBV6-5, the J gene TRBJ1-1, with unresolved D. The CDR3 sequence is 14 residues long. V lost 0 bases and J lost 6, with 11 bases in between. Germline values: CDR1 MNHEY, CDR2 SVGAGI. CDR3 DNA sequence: TGTGCCAGCAGTTACTCGTCAAGGGAGGCTGAAGCTTTCTTT. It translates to CASSYSSREAEAFF.